The next 5 T cell receptor beta chains were all read from a single sample in a study of OX40 agonist ivuxolimab in advanced cancers. This table comes from immunoSEQ multiplex PCR, and its TCRdb copy is limited to in-frame clones, with some not included. This table holds tens of thousands of clones, 75% to 90% found once. Sequenced material: CD4+ or CD8+ T cells sorted from blood, taken in a trial of the OX40 agonist ivuxolimab. Receptors were obtained from an adult with an advanced solid tumor such as melanoma, head and neck, liver or kidney cancer.

The CDR3 is CASKERRGGLLIDTQYF. In DNA, the CDR3 is TGTGCCAGCAAGGAGAGGCGCGGGGGGCTGCTTATAGATACGCAGTATTTT. This rearrangement joins TRBV7-9 to TRBJ2-3; TRBD2 matches at 8 bases. The V gene end was trimmed by 7 bases and the J gene end by 5 bases; junction bases not matched to a gene: 17. The CDR3 is 17 amino acids. Germline assignment: CDR1 SEHNR and CDR2 FQNEAQ (reference sequence).

V gene TRBV20-1 combines with J gene TRBJ2-6; D gene ambiguous. The CDR3 runs to 11 residues. Germline loops: CDR1 DFQATT, CDR2 SNEGSKA (reference sequence). The CDR3 sequence is CMAWGANVLTF. CDR3 nucleotides: TGCATGGCCTGGGGGGCCAACGTCCTGACTTTC.

V is TRBV7-2 and J is TRBJ2-3, with 9 nucleotides matching TRBD2. Trimming cost V 2 bases and J 2 bases; bases outside gene matches: 11. There are 18 residues in the CDR3. Germline-derived CDR1 and CDR2 are SGHTA and FQGNSA. CDR3 nucleotide sequence: TGTGCCAGCAGCTTATTTTTTCAAGCGGGAGGTCCCACAGATACGCAGTATTTT. Translating gives CASSLFFQAGGPTDTQYF.

This clone was picked up one time. The J gene is TRBJ1-5, the V gene TRBV19, with 7 positions matching TRBD1. The V and J ends lost 4 bases and 8 bases, in that order; junction bases with no gene match: 2. Germline loops: CDR1 LNHDA, CDR2 SQIVND (reference sequence). The CDR3 spans 12 residues. The chain's CDR3 is CASSTGGEPQHF. The CDR3 coding sequence is TGTGCCAGTAGTACAGGGGGTGAGCCCCAGCATTTT.

This chain joins TRBV18 and TRBJ1-2; D ambiguous. The V gene lost 6 bases and the J gene lost 6 bases, with 14 bases spanning the gap. Germline assignment: CDR1 KGHSH and CDR2 LQKENI. CDR3 length: 13 residues. The CDR3 loop is CASSIDFTNGYTF. In nucleotides, the CDR3 is TGTGCCAGCTCGATTGATTTTACTAATGGCTACACCTTC.